A selection of T cell receptor beta chains follows, all from one sample in a study of cytomegalovirus exposure and HLA in healthy donors. Produced via immunoSEQ multiplex PCR; TCRdb's table is partial and in-frame only. The repertoire holds some 90,000 clones, approximately 80% seen once, with about 2.9% in the top ten. Sequenced material: PBMCs. The receptor set was obtained from a man in his thirties or forties in good health and CMV-seronegative. Both conserved end residues are part of each CDR3. The D gene is left open where the match is weak. Only some rows state a clone size, as once, few, many or a class for expanded clones.

- - TRBJ1-5 TRBV7-8 CASSLSGGIDQPQHF TGTGCCAGCAGCTTATCTGGGGGGATCGATCAGCCCCAGCATTTT
- - TRBJ2-6 TRBV7-2 CASSPIGLLSGANVLTF TGTGCCAGCAGCCCTATAGGACTTCTCTCTGGGGCCAACGTCCTGACTTTC
- - TRBJ1-6 TRBV7-9 CATQLGEGGGRSYNSPLHF TGTGCCACCCAATTAGGGGAGGGGGGAGGCCGCTCCTATAATTCACCCCTCCACTTT
- - TRBJ1-5 TRBV6-1 CASSEQGGSNQPQHF TGTGCCAGCAGTGAACAGGGAGGAAGCAATCAGCCCCAGCATTTT
- TRBD2 TRBJ2-7 TRBV6-6 CASAGEYEQYF TGTGCCAGCGCGGGGGAATACGAGCAGTACTTC
- - TRBJ2-2 TRBV4-2 CASSLDDRNTGELFF TGTGCCAGCAGCCTAGATGACAGGAACACCGGGGAGCTGTTTTTT
- TRBD1 TRBJ1-6 TRBV7-9 CASSSTGDGSPLHF TGTGCCAGCAGCTCGACAGGGGATGGTTCACCCCTCCACTTT
- - TRBJ1-1 TRBV30 CAWTPGQRMNTEAFF TGTGCCTGGACCCCCGGACAGAGAATGAACACTGAAGCTTTCTTT
- TRBD1 TRBJ2-7 TRBV5-6 CASSRQGFGEQYF TGTGCCAGCAGCCGACAGGGGTTCGGCGAGCAGTACTTC
- - TRBJ1-3 TRBV9 CASSVDGLSGNTIYF TGTGCCAGCAGCGTAGACGGACTCTCTGGAAACACCATATATTTT
- - TRBJ1-5 TRBV28 CASSSQGQPQHF TGTGCCAGCAGTTCACAGGGTCAGCCCCAGCATTTT
- TRBD2 TRBJ2-5 TRBV5-6 CASSLDGGGGQETQYF TGTGCCAGCAGCCTGGATGGGGGGGGAGGTCAAGAGACCCAGTACTTC
- TRBD1 TRBJ2-7 TRBV5-1 CASSPGQTRREQYF TGCGCCAGCAGCCCGGGACAGACCAGGAGGGAGCAGTACTTC
few TRBD1 TRBJ1-6 TRBV7-9 CASSFQMGTGVYNSPLHF TGTGCCAGCAGCTTCCAAATGGGGACAGGGGTTTATAATTCACCCCTCCACTTT
- - TRBJ1-4 TRBV5-6 CASSLAGAREKLFF TGTGCCAGCAGCTTGGCAGGGGCCAGAGAAAAACTGTTTTTT
- - TRBJ1-4 TRBV5-1 CASSLSGEPNEKLFF TGCGCCAGCAGTCTCTCAGGGGAACCTAATGAAAAACTGTTTTTT
- TRBD1 TRBJ1-2 TRBV30 CASQQGAYGYTF TGTGCCTCCCAACAGGGGGCCTATGGCTACACCTTC
- - TRBJ1-2 TRBV7-9 CASSLARDYGYTF TGTGCCAGCAGCTTAGCACGAGACTATGGCTACACCTTC
- - TRBJ1-1 TRBV6-5 CASSVSFGGNEAFF TGTGCCAGCTCAGTTTCGTTTGGGGGGAATGAAGCTTTCTTT
- - TRBJ2-7 TRBV6-6 CASKERGGQFHEQYF TGTGCCAGCAAGGAAAGGGGCGGACAGTTCCACGAGCAGTACTTC
- TRBD1 TRBJ2-1 TRBV2 CASSRDSSYNEQFF TGTGCCAGCAGCCGGGACAGCTCCTACAATGAGCAGTTCTTC
once - TRBJ1-1 TRBV19 CASRGGRQPKGDTEAFF TGTGCCAGTAGGGGCGGCAGACAGCCCAAGGGGGACACTGAAGCTTTCTTT
- TRBD1 TRBJ2-1 TRBV19 CASTTNGQGDQFF TGTGCCAGTACCACTAACGGACAGGGTGACCAGTTCTTC
- TRBD1 TRBJ2-7 TRBV5-1 CASRTGTASYEQYF TGCGCCAGCAGGACCGGGACAGCTTCCTACGAGCAGTACTTC
- - TRBJ2-7 TRBV29-1 CSVVLQAYEQYF TGCAGCGTTGTCCTCCAGGCCTACGAGCAGTACTTC
- TRBD1 TRBJ1-2 TRBV2 CAKNRGSYGYTF TGTGCCAAGAACAGGGGGAGCTATGGCTACACCTTC
- TRBD1 TRBJ1-3 TRBV7-8 CASSPTSRDSWINTIYF TGTGCCAGCAGCCCCACCAGCCGGGACAGCTGGATAAACACCATATATTTT
- - TRBJ2-7 TRBV5-6 CASSLGGNYEQYF TGTGCCAGCAGCTTGGGCGGGAACTACGAGCAGTACTTC
- TRBD2 TRBJ2-2 TRBV29-1 CSVTPGLADGELFF TGCAGCGTTACCCCGGGACTAGCCGACGGGGAGCTGTTTTTT
- - TRBJ2-2 TRBV10-3 CASLGARTPGELFF TGTGCCTCGCTGGGGGCCAGGACGCCCGGGGAGCTGTTTTTT
- TRBD1 TRBJ2-7 TRBV25-1 CASSEFEGQGGHEQYF TGTGCCAGCAGTGAATTTGAGGGACAGGGAGGCCACGAGCAGTACTTC
- - TRBJ1-2 TRBV7-9 CASSLAVGGGDGYTF TGTGCCAGTAGCTTAGCGGTCGGGGGAGGTGATGGCTACACCTTC
- TRBD1 TRBJ1-1 TRBV10-3 CATGPGGQLNTEAFF TGTGCCACGGGCCCAGGGGGCCAGTTGAACACTGAAGCTTTCTTT
- TRBD1 TRBJ1-5 TRBV28 CATTEQGASQPQHF TGTGCCACCACGGAGCAGGGGGCCTCTCAGCCCCAGCATTTT
- TRBD2 TRBJ2-1 TRBV29-1 CSAKTSGGGSYNEQFF TGCAGCGCCAAAACGAGCGGGGGGGGGTCCTACAATGAGCAGTTCTTC
- - TRBJ1-1 TRBV5-5 CASTSGWNTEAFF TGTGCCAGCACTTCCGGGTGGAACACTGAAGCTTTCTTT
few - TRBJ1-4 TRBV6-6 CASVRDRSNEKLFF TGTGCCAGCGTCCGAGATCGGAGCAATGAAAAACTGTTTTTT
- TRBD1 TRBJ2-1 TRBV4-3 CASSQDPGGYNEQFF TGCGCCAGCAGCCAAGATCCAGGGGGCTACAATGAGCAGTTCTTC
- - TRBJ2-3 TRBV6-4 CASSDSVGGGTDTQYF TGTGCCAGCAGTGACTCGGTCGGGGGAGGCACAGATACGCAGTATTTT
- - TRBJ1-1 TRBV7-9 CASSVDGGDSLLF TGTGCCAGCAGCGTTGATGGCGGGGATTCCCTCCTCTTT
- TRBD1 TRBJ1-2 TRBV28 CASSPIDRGYGYTF TGTGCCAGCAGTCCAATCGACAGGGGCTATGGCTACACCTTC
- - TRBJ2-7 TRBV2 CASSYRAGSSSYEQYF TGTGCCAGCAGCTACCGCGCGGGGTCCAGCTCCTACGAGCAGTACTTC
once - TRBJ1-1 TRBV5-1 CASSLEGRADTEAFF TGCGCCAGCAGCTTGGAAGGCAGGGCAGACACTGAAGCTTTCTTT